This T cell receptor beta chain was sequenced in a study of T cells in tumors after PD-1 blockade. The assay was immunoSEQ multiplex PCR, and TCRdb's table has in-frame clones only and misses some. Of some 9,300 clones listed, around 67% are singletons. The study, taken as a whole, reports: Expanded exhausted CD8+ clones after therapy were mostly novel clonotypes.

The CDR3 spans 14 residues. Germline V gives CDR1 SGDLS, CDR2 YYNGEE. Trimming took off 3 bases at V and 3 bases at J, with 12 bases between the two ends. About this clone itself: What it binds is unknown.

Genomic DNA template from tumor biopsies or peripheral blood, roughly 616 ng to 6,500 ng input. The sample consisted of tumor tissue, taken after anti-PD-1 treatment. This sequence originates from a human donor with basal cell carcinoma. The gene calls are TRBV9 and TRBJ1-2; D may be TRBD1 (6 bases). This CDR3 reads CASSGESGDYGYTF. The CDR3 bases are TGTGCCAGCAGCGGAGAATCAGGGGACTATGGCTACACCTTC.